A selection of T cell receptor beta chains follows, all from one sample in a study of control samples from healthy donors and cancer patients. Using immunoSEQ multiplex PCR, the repertoire was profiled, and TCRdb retains in-frame clones only, with some absent. Of more than 100,000 clones listed, 75% to 90% were seen once; the top ten hold 15% to 20%. The sample taken for sequencing was PBMCs. These receptors all come from a man aged 55 to 70 with lung cancer. Each CDR3 is given with its conserved first and last residue. Each record gives: V gene, J gene, D gene, clone size, CDR3 DNA, CDR3 protein. The D gene is left open where the match is weak. Clone size appears in some rows only: once, few, many, or a class for an expanded clone.

V: TRBV7-8; J: TRBJ2-5; D: TRBD2; size: NA; DNA: TGTGCCAGCAGCCACGGGACTATCCAAGAGACCCAGTACTTC; CDR3: CASSHGTIQETQYF
V: TRBV9; J: TRBJ1-3; D: NA; size: NA; DNA: TGTGCCAGCAGTTTAGGGGGGGCTGGAAACACCATATATTTT; CDR3: CASSLGGAGNTIYF
V: TRBV29-1; J: TRBJ2-1; D: NA; size: NA; DNA: TGCAGCGTTGAAGGACTCGATAACTCCTACAATGAGCAGTTCTTC; CDR3: CSVEGLDNSYNEQFF
V: TRBV7-2; J: TRBJ2-5; D: TRBD1; size: NA; DNA: TGTGCCAGCAGCCCTGGGACAGGGGGCCCGGAGACCCAGTACTTC; CDR3: CASSPGTGGPETQYF
V: TRBV9; J: TRBJ2-3; D: NA; size: NA; DNA: TGTGCCAGCAGCGTAGAGAGGGGCGCAGATACGCAGTATTTT; CDR3: CASSVERGADTQYF
V: TRBV6-6; J: TRBJ1-1; D: TRBD1; size: NA; DNA: TGTGCCAGCAGAAGGACAGGGGGCTCTATGGACACTGAAGCTTTCTTT; CDR3: CASRRTGGSMDTEAFF
V: TRBV9; J: TRBJ2-1; D: TRBD2; size: NA; DNA: TGTGCCAGCAGCGCGCTCTCGGGCCTCCGGGAGGACAATGAGCAGTTCTTC; CDR3: CASSALSGLREDNEQFF
V: TRBV27; J: TRBJ1-1; D: TRBD1; size: NA; DNA: TGTGCCAGCACCGTCAGGGGGTCGAACACTGAAGCTTTCTTT; CDR3: CASTVRGSNTEAFF
V: TRBV7-2; J: TRBJ1-2; D: TRBD1; size: NA; DNA: TGTGCCAGCAGCTTATCCCAGGGGGCGAGGTATGGCTACACCTTC; CDR3: CASSLSQGARYGYTF
V: TRBV5-5; J: TRBJ1-1; D: NA; size: few; DNA: TGTGCCAGCAGCTATGGTAAAATAAACACTGAAGCTTTCTTT; CDR3: CASSYGKINTEAFF
V: TRBV30; J: TRBJ2-1; D: NA; size: once; DNA: TGTGCCTGGAGTGTAGGGTTGGGATCTGATGAGCAGTTCTTC; CDR3: CAWSVGLGSDEQFF
V: TRBV5-1; J: TRBJ1-4; D: NA; size: NA; DNA: TGCGCCAGCACCGACAATGAAAAACTGTTTTTT; CDR3: CASTDNEKLFF
V: TRBV27; J: TRBJ1-5; D: NA; size: few; DNA: TGTGCCAGCAGTCCCGGGGCCGTCGGCAATCAGCCCCAGCATTTT; CDR3: CASSPGAVGNQPQHF
V: TRBV9; J: TRBJ2-2; D: NA; size: NA; DNA: TGTGCCAGCAGCTCCCGGGTGGCGGACACCGGGGAGCTGTTTTTT; CDR3: CASSSRVADTGELFF
V: TRBV5-1; J: TRBJ1-1; D: TRBD1; size: NA; DNA: TGCGCCAGCAGCCTGACAGGGGAAGGGACTGAAGCTTTCTTT; CDR3: CASSLTGEGTEAFF
V: TRBV5-8; J: TRBJ1-2; D: NA; size: NA; DNA: TGTGCCAGCAGCGAGGGACTTATCTATGGCTACACCTTC; CDR3: CASSEGLIYGYTF
V: TRBV9; J: TRBJ2-1; D: TRBD2; size: NA; DNA: TGTGCCAGCAGCCCGACTAGCGGGGGGGTCAATGAGCAGTTCTTC; CDR3: CASSPTSGGVNEQFF
V: TRBV18; J: TRBJ1-2; D: NA; size: NA; DNA: TGTGCCAGCTCACTCCAAGGCCCTAACTATGGCTACACCTTC; CDR3: CASSLQGPNYGYTF
V: TRBV2; J: TRBJ1-6; D: TRBD1; size: NA; DNA: TGTGCCAGCAGTTCCTGGACAGGGGGAAATTCACCCCTCCACTTT; CDR3: CASSSWTGGNSPLHF
V: TRBV5-1; J: TRBJ1-3; D: NA; size: NA; DNA: TGCGCCAGCAGCTTGGACGAAGGGGGCTCTGGAAACACCATATATTTT; CDR3: CASSLDEGGSGNTIYF